These 7 T cell receptor beta chains came from one sample sequenced in a study of blood T cell repertoires in COVID-19. Only in-frame clones appear in the TCRdb table, and some are missing; sequencing was by immunoSEQ multiplex PCR. Of roughly 100,000 clones in the sample, around 90% were seen once. The sequenced sample consisted of peripheral blood. These receptors originate from a human donor in a cohort sampled during active COVID-19.

This chain connects TRBV7-2 to TRBJ2-7; D not resolved. Germline V gene data show CDR1 as SGHTA and CDR2 as FQGNSA. Trimming removed 0 bases at V and 0 bases at J, with 9 bases between. The CDR3 spans 15 residues. CDR3 sequence (DNA): TGTGCCAGCAGCTTAGCGCGCGAACCCTCCTACGAGCAGTACTTC. This sequence encodes CASSLAREPSYEQYF.

This clone appeared a single time. The chain recombines TRBV9 with TRBJ2-3; the D gene is possibly TRBD2 (7 bases). This CDR3 spans 15 amino acids. Germline V gives CDR1 SGDLS, CDR2 YYNGEE. V was cut by 0 bases and J by 4 bases, with 12 bases left in between. In DNA form, the CDR3 reads TGTGCCAGCAGCGTAGGGGGGGCGGGGGCAGATACGCAGTATTTT. Translating it yields CASSVGGAGADTQYF.

This clone was detected once. The chain has TRBV7-9 and TRBJ2-5; TRBD2 aligns across 8 bases. Germline V gene data show CDR1 as SEHNR and CDR2 as FQNEAQ (reference sequence). The ends lost 2 bases at V and 3 bases at J; junction bases unmatched: 8. The CDR3 sequence is 16 residues long. This CDR3 is CASSLLSGDLKETQYF. The CDR3 DNA sequence: TGTGCCAGCAGCTTACTTAGCGGGGACTTGAAAGAGACCCAGTACTTC.

This clone has just a few counts. This chain uses TRBV7-2 with TRBJ1-6; D remains ambiguous. This CDR3 has 12 residues. Looked up from germline, CDR1 is SGHTA and CDR2 is FQGNSA. V was pared by 7 bases and J by 7 bases, with 8 bases between. This chain's CDR3 is CASNYGNSPLHF. CDR3 DNA sequence: TGTGCCAGCAACTACGGGAATTCACCCCTCCACTTT.

Written as DNA, the CDR3 is TGTGCCAGCAGGGGACAGGGTTGGGGCACAGATACGCAGTATTTT. Encoded protein: CASRGQGWGTDTQYF. This chain connects TRBV27 to TRBJ2-3, with 9 bases identical to TRBD1. Looked up from germline, CDR1 is MNHEY and CDR2 is SMNVEV (reference sequence). Unmatched junction bases numbered 5, after V lost 6 bases and J lost 1 base. The CDR3 contains 15 residues.

This clone has only one observation. The rearrangement joins TRBV21-1 to TRBJ1-4. TRBV21-1 is a recognized pseudogene. This CDR3 contains 16 residues. CDR3 DNA sequence: TGTGCCAGCAGCACCCCACTGGGGGGGCCGGTGACGAAACTGTTTTTT. Translated: CASSTPLGGPVTKLFF.

The V and J genes are TRBV24-1 and TRBJ1-2; D call uncertain. This CDR3 is built from 11 residues. V dropped 3 bases and J dropped 7 bases, with 5 bases sitting between them. Germline CDR1 and CDR2: KGHDR and SFDVKD. The CDR3 DNA reads as TGTGCCACCAGTGATCTAATTGGCTACACCTTC. Translating gives CATSDLIGYTF.